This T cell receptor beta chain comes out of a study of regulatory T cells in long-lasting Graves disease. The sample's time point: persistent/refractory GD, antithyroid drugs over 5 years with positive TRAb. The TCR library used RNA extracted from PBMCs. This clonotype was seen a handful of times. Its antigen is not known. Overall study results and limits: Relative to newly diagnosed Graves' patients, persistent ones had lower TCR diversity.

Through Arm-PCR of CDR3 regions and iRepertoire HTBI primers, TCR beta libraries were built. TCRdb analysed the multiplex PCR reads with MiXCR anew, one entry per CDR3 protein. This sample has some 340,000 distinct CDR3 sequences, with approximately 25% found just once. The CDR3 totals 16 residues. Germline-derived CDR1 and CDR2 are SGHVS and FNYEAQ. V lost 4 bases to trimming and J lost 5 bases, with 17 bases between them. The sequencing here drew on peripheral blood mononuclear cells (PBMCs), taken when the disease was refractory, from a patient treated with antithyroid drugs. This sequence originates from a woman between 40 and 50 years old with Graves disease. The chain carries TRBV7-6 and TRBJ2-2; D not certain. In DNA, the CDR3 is TGTGCCAGCAGCTCATCTACCGACCAGATGACCGGGGAGCTGTTTTTT. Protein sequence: CASSSSTDQMTGELFF.